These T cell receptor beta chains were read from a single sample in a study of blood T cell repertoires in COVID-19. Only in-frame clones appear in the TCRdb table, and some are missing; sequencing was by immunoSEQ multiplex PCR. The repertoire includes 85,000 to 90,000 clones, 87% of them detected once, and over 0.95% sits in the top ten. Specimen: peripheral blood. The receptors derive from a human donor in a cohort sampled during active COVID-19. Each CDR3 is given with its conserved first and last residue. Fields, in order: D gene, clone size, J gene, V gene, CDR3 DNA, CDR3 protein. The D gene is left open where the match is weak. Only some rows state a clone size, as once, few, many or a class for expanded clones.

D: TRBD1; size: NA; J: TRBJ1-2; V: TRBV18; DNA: TGTGCCAGCTCACTTGGGACAGGGAGCCGGTTAAGCGGCTACACCTTC; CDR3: CASSLGTGSRLSGYTF
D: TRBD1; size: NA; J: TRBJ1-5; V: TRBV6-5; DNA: TGTGCCAGCACCTTAGACAGGGGTGTTCAGCCCCAGCATTTT; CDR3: CASTLDRGVQPQHF
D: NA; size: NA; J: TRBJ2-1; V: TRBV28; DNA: TGTGCCAGCAGACCCCTCATTAGTAATGAGCAGTTCTTC; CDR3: CASRPLISNEQFF
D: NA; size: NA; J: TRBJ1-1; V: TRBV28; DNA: TGTGCCAGTAGGGCGAGGGTGAACACTGAAGCTTTCTTT; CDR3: CASRARVNTEAFF
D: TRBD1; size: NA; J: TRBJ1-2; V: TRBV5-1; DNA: TGCGCCAGCAGCTTGGCTCTGAGGGGGCAAGGCTACACCTTC; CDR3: CASSLALRGQGYTF
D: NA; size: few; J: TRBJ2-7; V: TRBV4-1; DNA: TGCGCCAGCAGCCAAGATGATGGGGGCGGGTACGAGCAGTACTTC; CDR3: CASSQDDGGGYEQYF
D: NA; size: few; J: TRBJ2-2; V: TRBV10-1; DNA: TGCGCCAGCAGGTCCGGCGGAGGCGGGGAGCTGTTTTTT; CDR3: CASRSGGGGELFF
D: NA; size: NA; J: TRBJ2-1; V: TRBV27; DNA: TGTGCCAGCAGTTTATCAGGTTGGGGGCTCCATGAGCAGTTCTTC; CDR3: CASSLSGWGLHEQFF
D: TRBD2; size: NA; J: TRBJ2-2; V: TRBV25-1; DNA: TGTGCCAGCAGTGGCCGGCCAGCGGGGGACACCGGGGAGCTGTTTTTT; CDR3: CASSGRPAGDTGELFF
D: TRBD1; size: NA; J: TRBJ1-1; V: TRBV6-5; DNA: TGTGCCAGCAACTTACAGGGGGCCGTGAACACTGAAGCTTTCTTT; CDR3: CASNLQGAVNTEAFF
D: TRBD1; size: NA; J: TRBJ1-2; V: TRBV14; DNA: TGTGCCAGCAGCCAAACGACAGGGCGAGTCTCTGGCTACACCTTC; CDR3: CASSQTTGRVSGYTF
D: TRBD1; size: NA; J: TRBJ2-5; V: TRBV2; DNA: TGTGCCAGCTCAGGGGGCAGGGCGAGCCAAGAGACCCAGTACTTC; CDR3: CASSGGRASQETQYF
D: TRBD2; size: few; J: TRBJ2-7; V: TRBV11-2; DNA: TGTGCCAGCAGCCCGACTAGCGGGGTACGGTACTTC; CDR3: CASSPTSGVRYF
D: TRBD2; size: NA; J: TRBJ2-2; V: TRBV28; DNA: TGTGCCAACCTTAGCGGGAGCACCGGGGAGCTGTTTTTT; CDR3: CANLSGSTGELFF
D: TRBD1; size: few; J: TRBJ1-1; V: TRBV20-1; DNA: TGCAGTGCTGGGACAGGGGGACGGGCTTTCTTT; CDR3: CSAGTGGRAFF
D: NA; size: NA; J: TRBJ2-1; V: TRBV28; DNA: TGTGCCATTTGTAGGAGAGCCTACAATGAGCAGTTCTTC; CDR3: CAICRRAYNEQFF
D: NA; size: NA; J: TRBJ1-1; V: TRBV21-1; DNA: TGTGCCAGCACGTTAGGTCAAGACAGCATCTTCATGAACACTGAAGCTTTCTTT; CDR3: CASTLGQDSIFMNTEAFF
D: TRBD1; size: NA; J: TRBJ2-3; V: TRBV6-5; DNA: TGTGCCAGCAGGGGGACAGGGGGCTCAGATACGCAGTATTTT; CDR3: CASRGTGGSDTQYF
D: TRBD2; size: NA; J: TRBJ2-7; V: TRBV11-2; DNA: TGTGCCAGCAGCTATACTAGCGGGAGTTCCTACGAGCAGTACTTC; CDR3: CASSYTSGSSYEQYF
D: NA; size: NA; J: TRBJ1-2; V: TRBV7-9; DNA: TGTGCCAGCAGCCGGGACACCGCTAACTATGGCTACACCTTC; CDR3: CASSRDTANYGYTF
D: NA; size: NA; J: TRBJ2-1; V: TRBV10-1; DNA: TGCGCCAGCAGCCTAGCCGTGGCCGGGGAGCAGTTCTTC; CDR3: CASSLAVAGEQFF
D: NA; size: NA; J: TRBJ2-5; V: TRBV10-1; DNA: TGCGCCAGCAGTGAGTCGGGACAGGCAGAGGCGGGAGGGAACGAGACCCAGTACTTC; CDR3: CASSESGQAEAGGNETQYF
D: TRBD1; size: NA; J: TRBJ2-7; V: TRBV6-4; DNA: TGTGCCAGCAGTGCCGGACAGGGAGCCGAGCAGTACTTC; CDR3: CASSAGQGAEQYF
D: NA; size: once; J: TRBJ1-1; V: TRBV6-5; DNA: TGTGCCAGCTTAGAACAGGTGTTTCGCACTGAAGCTTTCTTT; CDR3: CASLEQVFRTEAFF
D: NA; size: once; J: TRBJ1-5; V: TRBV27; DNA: TGTGCCAGTCGAAGCCCCAATCAGCCCCAGCATTTT; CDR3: CASRSPNQPQHF
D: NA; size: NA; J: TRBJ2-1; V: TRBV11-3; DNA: TGTGCCAGCAGCTTTCGCGGTGAGAGCTCCTACAATGAGCAGTTCTTC; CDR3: CASSFRGESSYNEQFF
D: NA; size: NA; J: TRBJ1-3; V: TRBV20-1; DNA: TGCAGTGCTAGTAAAGGGCCTCTAGCCCTTCTCTCTGGAAACACCATATATTTT; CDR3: CSASKGPLALLSGNTIYF
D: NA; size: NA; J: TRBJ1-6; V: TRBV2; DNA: TGTGCCAGCAGTGGACAGCTCTATAATTCACCCCTCCACTTT; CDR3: CASSGQLYNSPLHF
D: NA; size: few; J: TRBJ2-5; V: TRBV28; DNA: TGTGCCAGCAGTTTAGCAGGGATCCTATCAGCCGAGATTCAAAAACAAGAGACCCAGTACTTC; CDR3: CASSLAGILSAEIQKQETQYF
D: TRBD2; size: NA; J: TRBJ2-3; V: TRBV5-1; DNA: TGCGCCAGCAGCCCTCGAGCGGGAGGGCCGGATACGCAGTATTTT; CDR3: CASSPRAGGPDTQYF
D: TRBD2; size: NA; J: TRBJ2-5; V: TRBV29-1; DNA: TGCAGCGTTGAGGCACTAGCGGGAGGCGGGGAGACCCAGTACTTC; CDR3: CSVEALAGGGETQYF
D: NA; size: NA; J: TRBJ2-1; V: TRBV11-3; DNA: TGTGCCAGCAGCCTAGGCCCACGGGAGCAGTTCTTC; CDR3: CASSLGPREQFF
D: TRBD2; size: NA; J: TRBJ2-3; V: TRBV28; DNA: TGTGCCAGCAGTTTAGGGCTGGGTAGCGGGAGGGTCACAGATACGCAGTATTTT; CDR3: CASSLGLGSGRVTDTQYF
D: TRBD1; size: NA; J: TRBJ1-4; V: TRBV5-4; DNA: TGTGCCAGCAGCCCGGACAGGGGAAGAAAAAAACTGTTTTTT; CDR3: CASSPDRGRKKLFF
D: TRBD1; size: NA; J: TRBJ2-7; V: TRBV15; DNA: TGTGCCACCAGCAGAGGACAGGGAATGTACTCCTACGAGCAGTACTTC; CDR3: CATSRGQGMYSYEQYF
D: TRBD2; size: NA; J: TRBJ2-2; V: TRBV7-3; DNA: TGTGCCAGCAGCTTATCTAGCGGAGGGAACACCGGGGAGCTGTTTTTT; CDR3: CASSLSSGGNTGELFF
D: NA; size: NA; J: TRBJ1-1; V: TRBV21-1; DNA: TGTGCCAGCAGCCCCCCCGGGGGAGGGTGGAACACTGAAGCTTTCTTT; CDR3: CASSPPGGGWNTEAFF
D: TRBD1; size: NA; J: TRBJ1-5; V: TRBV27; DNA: TGTGCCAGCAGTTCGTTACAGGGGTTTGATCAGCCCCAGCATTTT; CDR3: CASSSLQGFDQPQHF
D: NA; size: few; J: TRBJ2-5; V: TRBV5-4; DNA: TGTGCCAGCAGCTTGGGTCAGGTCTTTCAAGAGACCCAGTACTTC; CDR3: CASSLGQVFQETQYF
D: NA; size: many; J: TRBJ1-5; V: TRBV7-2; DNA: TGTGCCAGCAGCTTAGAATACGGGGGGAATCAGCCCCAGCATTTT; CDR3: CASSLEYGGNQPQHF
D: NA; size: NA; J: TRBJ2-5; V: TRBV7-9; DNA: TGTGCCAGCAGCTGGTCGAGCAAAGAGACCCAGTACTTC; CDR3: CASSWSSKETQYF
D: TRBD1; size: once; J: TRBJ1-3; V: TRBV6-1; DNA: TGTGCCAGCAGTGTCCTCCGGGACAGGGGAGGAGGCTCTGGAAACACCATATATTTT; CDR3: CASSVLRDRGGGSGNTIYF
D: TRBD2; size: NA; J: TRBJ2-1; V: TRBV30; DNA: TGTGCCTGGAGTTCGGACGGACTAGCGGCCAATGAGCAGTTCTTC; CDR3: CAWSSDGLAANEQFF
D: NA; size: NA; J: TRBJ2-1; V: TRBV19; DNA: TGTGCCAGTACCAACCAAGTGGGGGGGGCGCAGTTCTTC; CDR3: CASTNQVGGAQFF
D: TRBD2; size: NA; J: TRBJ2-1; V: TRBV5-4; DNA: TGTGCCAGCAGCTTGGGGGTGGGTGGGACTAGTCTATCTGAGCAGTTCTTC; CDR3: CASSLGVGGTSLSEQFF
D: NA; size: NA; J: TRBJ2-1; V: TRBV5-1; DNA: TGCGCCAGCGGGAGGGGGAGCGGTGATGAGCAGTTCTTC; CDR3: CASGRGSGDEQFF
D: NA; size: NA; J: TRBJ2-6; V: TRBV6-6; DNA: TGTGCCAGCAGTCCCCTAGACGCTGGGGCCAACGTCCTGACTTTC; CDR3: CASSPLDAGANVLTF
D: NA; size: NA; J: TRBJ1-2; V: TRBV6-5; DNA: TGTGCCAGCAGTTACTCGACTGGGGCCGGCGGCTACACCTTC; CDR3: CASSYSTGAGGYTF
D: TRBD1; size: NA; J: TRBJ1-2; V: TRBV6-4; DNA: TGTGCCAGCAGTGACCGGGACAGGGAGCTCTATGGCTACACCTTC; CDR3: CASSDRDRELYGYTF
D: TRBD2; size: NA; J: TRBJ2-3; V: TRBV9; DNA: TGTGCCAGCAGCGCCCCCCCTAGCGGGGCTAGCACAGATACGCAGTATTTT; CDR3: CASSAPPSGASTDTQYF
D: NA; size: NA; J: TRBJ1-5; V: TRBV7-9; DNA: TGTGCCAGCCAAATCAGCAATCAGCCCCAGCATTTT; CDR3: CASQISNQPQHF
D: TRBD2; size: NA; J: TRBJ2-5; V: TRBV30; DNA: TGTGCCTGGAGTGTATTCCCACAGACTAGCGGGATTACGGAGACCCAGTACTTC; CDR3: CAWSVFPQTSGITETQYF
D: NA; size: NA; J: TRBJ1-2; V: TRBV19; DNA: TGTGCCAGTAGTGTACCGGGACTTAACTATGGCTACACCTTC; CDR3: CASSVPGLNYGYTF
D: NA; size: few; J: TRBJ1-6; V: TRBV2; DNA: TGTGCCAGCAACGATCAGGGTGCGCCAAATTCACCCCTCCACTTT; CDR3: CASNDQGAPNSPLHF
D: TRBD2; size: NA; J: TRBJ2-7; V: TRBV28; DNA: TGTGCCAGTACTAGCGGTAGCTCCTACGAGCAGTACTTC; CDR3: CASTSGSSYEQYF
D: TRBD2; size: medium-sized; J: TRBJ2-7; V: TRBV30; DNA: TGTGCCTGCCGTGGGGGGGGTAACGAGCAGTACTTC; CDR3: CACRGGGNEQYF
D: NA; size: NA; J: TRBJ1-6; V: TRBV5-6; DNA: TGTGCCAGCAGCTTGCGGACAGACGATAATTCACCCCTCCACTTT; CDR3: CASSLRTDDNSPLHF
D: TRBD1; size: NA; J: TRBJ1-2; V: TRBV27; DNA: TGTGCCAGCAGTCCCCGCGACATAGCAGGGGGCGCCGCCGGCTACACCTTC; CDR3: CASSPRDIAGGAAGYTF
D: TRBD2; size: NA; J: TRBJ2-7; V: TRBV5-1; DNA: TGCGCCAGCAGGGGGGCTAGCGGGCTACTCGTGGAGCAGTACTTC; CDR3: CASRGASGLLVEQYF
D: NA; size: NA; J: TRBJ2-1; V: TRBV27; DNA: TGTGCCAGCAGTTTAGGGGCTAGCGAAAACAGGCAGTTCTTC; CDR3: CASSLGASENRQFF